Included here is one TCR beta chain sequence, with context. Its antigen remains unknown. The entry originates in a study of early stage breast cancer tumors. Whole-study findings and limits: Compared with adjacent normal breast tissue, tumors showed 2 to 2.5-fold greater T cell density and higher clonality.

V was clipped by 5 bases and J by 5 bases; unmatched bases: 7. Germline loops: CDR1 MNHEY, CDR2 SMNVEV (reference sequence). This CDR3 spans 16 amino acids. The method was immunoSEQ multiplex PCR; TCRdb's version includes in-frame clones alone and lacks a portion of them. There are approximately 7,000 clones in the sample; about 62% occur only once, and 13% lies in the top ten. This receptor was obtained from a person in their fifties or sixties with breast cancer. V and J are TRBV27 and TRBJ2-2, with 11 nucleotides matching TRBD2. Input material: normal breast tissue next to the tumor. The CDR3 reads CASSPRLAGTTGELFF. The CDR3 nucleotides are TGTGCCAGCAGTCCTAGACTAGCGGGAACAACCGGGGAGCTGTTTTTT.